These T cell receptor beta chains were read from a single sample in a study of blood T cell repertoires in COVID-19. TCRdb's table, derived via immunoSEQ multiplex PCR, lists solely in-frame clones and lacks some. The sample lists hundreds of thousands of clones; 80% to 90% were seen once. Sequencing was carried out using peripheral blood. These receptors came from a woman younger than 45 with acute or convalescent COVID-19. Both conserved end residues are part of each CDR3.

J gene: TRBJ2-1; V gene: TRBV7-3; CDR3 protein: CASSLKGIGEYNEQFF
J gene: TRBJ1-2; V gene: TRBV28; CDR3 protein: CASSTPYGYTF
J gene: TRBJ1-1; V gene: TRBV5-4; CDR3 protein: CASSLTERSTEAFF
J gene: TRBJ2-5; V gene: TRBV30; CDR3 protein: CASSSALAGAVWYQETQYF
J gene: TRBJ2-1; V gene: TRBV9; CDR3 protein: CASSPRTSGGPFNEQFF
J gene: TRBJ2-3; V gene: TRBV7-2; CDR3 protein: CASSLVRRTDTQYF
J gene: TRBJ1-5; V gene: TRBV6-5; CDR3 protein: CASSYQAHQPQHF
J gene: TRBJ1-2; V gene: TRBV28; CDR3 protein: CASRSKGQPLRGYTF
J gene: TRBJ2-7; V gene: TRBV3-1/TRBV3-2; CDR3 protein: CASSQDIGGNEQYF
J gene: TRBJ1-4; V gene: TRBV19; CDR3 protein: CASSIRQGANEKLFF
J gene: TRBJ2-7; V gene: TRBV2; CDR3 protein: CASSPRQGAGYEQYF
J gene: TRBJ2-4; V gene: TRBV5-5; CDR3 protein: CASRDSFLAKNIQYF
J gene: TRBJ2-1; V gene: TRBV4-1; CDR3 protein: CASSLWGGSTYNEQFF
J gene: TRBJ2-1; V gene: TRBV10-1; CDR3 protein: CASSELSGTEYNEQFF
J gene: TRBJ1-2; V gene: TRBV5-6; CDR3 protein: CASTNRAGVYGYTF